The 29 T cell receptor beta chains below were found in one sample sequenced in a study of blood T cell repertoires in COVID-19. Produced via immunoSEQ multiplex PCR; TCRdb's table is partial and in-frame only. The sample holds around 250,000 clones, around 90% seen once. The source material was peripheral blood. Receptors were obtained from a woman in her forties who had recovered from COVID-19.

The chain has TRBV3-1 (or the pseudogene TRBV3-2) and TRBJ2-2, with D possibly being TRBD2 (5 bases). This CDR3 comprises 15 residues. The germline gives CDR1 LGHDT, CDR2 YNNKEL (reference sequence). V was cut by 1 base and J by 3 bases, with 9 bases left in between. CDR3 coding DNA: TGTGCCAGCAGCCAAGTAGACTATCACACCGGGGAGCTGTTTTTT. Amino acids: CASSQVDYHTGELFF.

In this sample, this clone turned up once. CDR3 DNA sequence: TGTGCCAGCAGTTTAGCGCGGGGGGCGGCTTTCTTT. As protein: CASSLARGAAFF. This chain links TRBV12-3 or TRBV12-4 with TRBJ1-1, with D possibly matching TRBD1 (6 bases). V dropped 0 bases and J dropped 11 bases, with 10 bases sitting between them. The CDR3 loop spans 12 amino acids.

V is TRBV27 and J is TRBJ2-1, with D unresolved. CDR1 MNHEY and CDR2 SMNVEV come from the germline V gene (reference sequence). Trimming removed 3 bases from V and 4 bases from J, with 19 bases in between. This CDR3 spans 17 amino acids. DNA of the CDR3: TGTGCCAGCAGTTTCTTTCCTGAGCGATCTTTTTACAATGAGCAGTTCTTC. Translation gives CASSFFPERSFYNEQFF.

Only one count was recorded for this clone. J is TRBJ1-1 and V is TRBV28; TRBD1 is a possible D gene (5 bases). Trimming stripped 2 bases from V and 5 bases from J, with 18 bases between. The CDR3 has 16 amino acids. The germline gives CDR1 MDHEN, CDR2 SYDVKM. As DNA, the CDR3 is TGTGCCAGCAGTTTACAGGGTTGGAGTAGGAAGACTGAAGCTTTCTTT. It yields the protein CASSLQGWSRKTEAFF.

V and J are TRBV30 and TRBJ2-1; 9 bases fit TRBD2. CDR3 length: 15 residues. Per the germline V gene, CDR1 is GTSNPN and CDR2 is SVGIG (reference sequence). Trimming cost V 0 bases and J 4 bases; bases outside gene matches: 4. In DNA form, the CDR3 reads TGTGCCTGGAGTGTAGCGGGAGGACCTTACAATGAGCAGTTCTTC. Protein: CAWSVAGGPYNEQFF.

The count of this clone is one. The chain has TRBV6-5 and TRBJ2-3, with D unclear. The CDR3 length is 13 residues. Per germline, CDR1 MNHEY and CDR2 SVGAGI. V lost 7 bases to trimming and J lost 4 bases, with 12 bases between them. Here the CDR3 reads CASNLEVPDTQYF. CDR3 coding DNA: TGTGCCAGCAATCTAGAGGTGCCAGATACGCAGTATTTT.

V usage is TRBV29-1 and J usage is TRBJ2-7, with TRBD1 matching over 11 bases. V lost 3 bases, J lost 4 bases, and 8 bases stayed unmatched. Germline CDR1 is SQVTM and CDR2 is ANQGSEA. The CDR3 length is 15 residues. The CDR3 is CSVDAGTGGEYEQYF. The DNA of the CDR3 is TGCAGCGTTGATGCCGGGACAGGGGGGGAATACGAGCAGTACTTC.

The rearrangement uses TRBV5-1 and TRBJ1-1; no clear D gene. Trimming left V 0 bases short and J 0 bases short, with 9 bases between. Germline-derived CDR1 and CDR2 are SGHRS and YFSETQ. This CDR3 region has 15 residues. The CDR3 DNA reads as TGCGCCAGCAGCTTGGGCCCAGCGATGAACACTGAAGCTTTCTTT. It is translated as CASSLGPAMNTEAFF.

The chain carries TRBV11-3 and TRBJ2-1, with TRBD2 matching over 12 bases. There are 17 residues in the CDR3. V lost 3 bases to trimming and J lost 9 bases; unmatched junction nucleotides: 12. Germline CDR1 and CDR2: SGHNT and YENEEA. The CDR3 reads CASSFEETSGRVGEQFF. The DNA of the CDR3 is TGTGCCAGCAGCTTTGAGGAGACTAGCGGGAGAGTAGGTGAGCAGTTCTTC.

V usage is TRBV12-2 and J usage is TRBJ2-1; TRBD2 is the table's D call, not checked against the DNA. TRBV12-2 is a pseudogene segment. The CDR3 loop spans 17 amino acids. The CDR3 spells CASRLARNSGGGDEQFF. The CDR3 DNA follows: TGTGCAAGTCGCTTAGCGCGGAATAGCGGGGGGGGCGATGAGCAGTTCTTC.

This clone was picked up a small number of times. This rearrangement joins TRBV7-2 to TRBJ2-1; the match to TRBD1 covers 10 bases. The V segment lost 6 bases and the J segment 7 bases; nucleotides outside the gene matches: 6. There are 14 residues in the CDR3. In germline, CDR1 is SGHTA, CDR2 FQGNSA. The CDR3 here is CASRLGTGENEQFF. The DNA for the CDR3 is TGTGCCAGCAGGTTGGGGACAGGGGAGAATGAGCAGTTCTTC.

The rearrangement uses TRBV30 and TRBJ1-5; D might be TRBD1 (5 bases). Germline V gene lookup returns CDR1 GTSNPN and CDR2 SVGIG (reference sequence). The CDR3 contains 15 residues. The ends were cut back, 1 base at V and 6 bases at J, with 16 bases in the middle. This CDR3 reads CAWSEATAPLQPQHF. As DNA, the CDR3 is TGTGCCTGGAGTGAGGCGACAGCTCCACTTCAGCCCCAGCATTTT.

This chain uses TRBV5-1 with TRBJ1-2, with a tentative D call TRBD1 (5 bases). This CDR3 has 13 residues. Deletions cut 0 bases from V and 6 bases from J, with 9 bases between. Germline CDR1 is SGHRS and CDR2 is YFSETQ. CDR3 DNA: TGCGCCAGCAGCTTGGAAGGCAGGGATGGCTACACCTTC. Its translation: CASSLEGRDGYTF.

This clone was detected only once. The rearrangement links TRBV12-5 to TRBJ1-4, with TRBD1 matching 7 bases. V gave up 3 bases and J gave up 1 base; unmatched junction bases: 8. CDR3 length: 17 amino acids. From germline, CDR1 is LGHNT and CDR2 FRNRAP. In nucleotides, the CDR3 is TGTGCTAGTGGTTTCGTCACAGGGGCCAAAACTAATGAAAAACTGTTTTTT. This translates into CASGFVTGAKTNEKLFF.

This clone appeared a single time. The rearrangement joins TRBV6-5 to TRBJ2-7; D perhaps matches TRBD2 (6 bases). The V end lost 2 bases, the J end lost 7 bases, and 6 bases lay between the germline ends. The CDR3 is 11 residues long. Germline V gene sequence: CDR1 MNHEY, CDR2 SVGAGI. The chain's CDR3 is CASSYGGEQYF. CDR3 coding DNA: TGTGCCAGCAGTTACGGGGGGGAGCAGTACTTC.

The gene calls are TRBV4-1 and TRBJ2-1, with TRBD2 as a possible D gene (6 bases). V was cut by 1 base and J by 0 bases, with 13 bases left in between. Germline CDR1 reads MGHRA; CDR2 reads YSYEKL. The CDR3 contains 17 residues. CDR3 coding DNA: TGCGCCAGCAGCCAAGCCAGCGGGCGGAGCTCCTACAATGAGCAGTTCTTC. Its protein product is CASSQASGRSSYNEQFF.

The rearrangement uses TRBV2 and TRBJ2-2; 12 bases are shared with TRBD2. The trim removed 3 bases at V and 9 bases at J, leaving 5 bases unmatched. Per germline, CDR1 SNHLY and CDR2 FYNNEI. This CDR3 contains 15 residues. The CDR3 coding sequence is TGTGCCAGCAGTGAGACTAGCGGGGGCGGGAGGGAGCTGTTTTTT. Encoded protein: CASSETSGGGRELFF.

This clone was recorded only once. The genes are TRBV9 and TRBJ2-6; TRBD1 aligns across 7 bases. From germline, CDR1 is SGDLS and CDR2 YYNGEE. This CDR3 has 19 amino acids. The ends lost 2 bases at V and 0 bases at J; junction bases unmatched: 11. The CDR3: CASSVATGTAFSGANVLTF. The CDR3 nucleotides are TGTGCCAGCAGCGTTGCAACCGGGACAGCCTTCTCTGGGGCCAACGTCCTGACTTTC.

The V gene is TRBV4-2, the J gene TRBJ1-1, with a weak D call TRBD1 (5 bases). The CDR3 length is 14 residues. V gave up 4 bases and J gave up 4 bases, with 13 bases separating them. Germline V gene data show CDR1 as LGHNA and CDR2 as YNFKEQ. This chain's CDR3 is CASSLAGLGTEAFF. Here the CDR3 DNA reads TGTGCCAGCAGCCTGGCGGGGCTGGGCACTGAAGCTTTCTTT.

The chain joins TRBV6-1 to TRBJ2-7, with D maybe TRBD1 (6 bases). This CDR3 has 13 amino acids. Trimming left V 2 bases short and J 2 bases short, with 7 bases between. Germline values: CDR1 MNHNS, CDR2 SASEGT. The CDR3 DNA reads TGTGCCAGCAGTGAATGGGACACCTACGAGCAGTACTTC. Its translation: CASSEWDTYEQYF.

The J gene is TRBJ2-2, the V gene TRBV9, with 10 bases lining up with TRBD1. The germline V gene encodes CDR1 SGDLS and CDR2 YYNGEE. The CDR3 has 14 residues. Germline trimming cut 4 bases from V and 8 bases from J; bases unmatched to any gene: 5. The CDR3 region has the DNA TGTGCCAGCAGCCAGGACAGGGGGTTGGGGGAGCTGTTTTTT. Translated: CASSQDRGLGELFF.

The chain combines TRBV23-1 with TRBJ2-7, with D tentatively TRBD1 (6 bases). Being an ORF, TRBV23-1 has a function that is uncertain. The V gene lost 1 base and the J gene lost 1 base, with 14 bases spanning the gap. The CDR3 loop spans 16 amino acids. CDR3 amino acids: CASSQYRDIGSYEQYF. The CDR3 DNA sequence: TGCGCCAGCAGTCAATATAGGGACATCGGATCCTACGAGCAGTACTTC.

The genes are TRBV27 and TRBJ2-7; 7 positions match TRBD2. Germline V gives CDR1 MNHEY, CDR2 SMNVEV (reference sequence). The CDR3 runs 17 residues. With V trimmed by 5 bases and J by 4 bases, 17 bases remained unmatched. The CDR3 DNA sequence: TGTGCCAGCAGTCCCCGGACTAGTTCCCTCCCTGTATACGAGCAGTACTTC. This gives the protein CASSPRTSSLPVYEQYF.

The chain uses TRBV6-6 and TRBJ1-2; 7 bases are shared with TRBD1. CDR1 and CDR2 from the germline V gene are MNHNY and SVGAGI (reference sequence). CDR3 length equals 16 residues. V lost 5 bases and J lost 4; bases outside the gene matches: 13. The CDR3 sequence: CASSLPRQGGSYGYTF. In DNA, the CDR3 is TGTGCCAGCAGTCTTCCCAGACAGGGCGGTAGCTATGGCTACACCTTC.

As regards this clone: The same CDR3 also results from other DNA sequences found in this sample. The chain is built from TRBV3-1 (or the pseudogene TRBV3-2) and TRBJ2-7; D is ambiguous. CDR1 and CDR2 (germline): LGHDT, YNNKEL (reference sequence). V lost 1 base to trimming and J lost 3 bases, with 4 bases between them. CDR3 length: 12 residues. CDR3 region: CASSQASYEQYF. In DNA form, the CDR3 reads TGTGCCAGCAGCCAAGCCAGCTACGAGCAGTACTTC.

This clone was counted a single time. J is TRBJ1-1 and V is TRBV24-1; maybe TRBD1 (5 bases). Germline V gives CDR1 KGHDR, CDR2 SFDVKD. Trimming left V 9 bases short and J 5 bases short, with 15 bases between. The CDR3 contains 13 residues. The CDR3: CATAGAGATEAFF. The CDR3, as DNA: TGTGCCACCGCTGGGGCCGGCGCGACTGAAGCTTTCTTT.

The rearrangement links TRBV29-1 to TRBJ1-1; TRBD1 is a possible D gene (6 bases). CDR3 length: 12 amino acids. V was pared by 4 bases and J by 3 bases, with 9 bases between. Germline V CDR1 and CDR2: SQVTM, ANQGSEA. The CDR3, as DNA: TGCAGCGTTGTACAGGGTGACACTGAAGCTTTCTTT. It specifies CSVVQGDTEAFF.

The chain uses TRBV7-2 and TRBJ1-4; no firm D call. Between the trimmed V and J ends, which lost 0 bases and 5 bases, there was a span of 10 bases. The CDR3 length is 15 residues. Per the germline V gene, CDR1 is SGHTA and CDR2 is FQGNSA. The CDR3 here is CASSLAQRRNEKLFF. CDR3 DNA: TGTGCCAGCAGCTTAGCGCAACGGCGGAATGAAAAACTGTTTTTT. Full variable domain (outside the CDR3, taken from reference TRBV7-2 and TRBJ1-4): GAGVSQSPSNKVTEKGKDVELRCDPISGHTALYWYRQSLGQGLEFLIYFQGNSAPDKSGLPSDRFSAERTGGSVSTLTIQRTQQEDSAVYLCASSLAQRRNEKLFFGSGTQLSVL.

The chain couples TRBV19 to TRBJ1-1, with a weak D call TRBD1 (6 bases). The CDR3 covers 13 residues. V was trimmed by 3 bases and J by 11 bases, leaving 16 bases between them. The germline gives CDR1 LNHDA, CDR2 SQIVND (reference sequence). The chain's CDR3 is CASSIGQLTWAFF. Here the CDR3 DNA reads TGTGCCAGTAGTATTGGACAGCTCACCTGGGCTTTCTTT.